Each of the 28 T cell receptor beta chains below was sequenced from the same sample in a study of T cells in tumors after PD-1 blockade. Produced via immunoSEQ multiplex PCR; TCRdb's table is partial and in-frame only. The sample comprises 45,000 to 50,000 clones, 65% to 80% of which are singletons, and approximately 7.9% rests with the top ten. The sample in question was PBMCs, obtained before anti-PD-1 therapy. Receptors were obtained from a human donor with advanced basal cell or squamous cell carcinoma (not recorded which).

This CDR3 is CASGLTGQYSGNTIYF. CDR3 in DNA: TGTGCCAGTGGTTTGACGGGACAGTACTCTGGAAACACCATATATTTT. The chain joins TRBV28 to TRBJ1-3; TRBD1 matches at 7 bases. J gave up 0 bases and V 9 bases, and 11 bases lay outside the gene matches. The CDR3 consists of 16 residues. Germline CDR1 reads MDHEN; CDR2 reads SYDVKM.

The V call is TRBV5-1, the J call TRBJ2-2; D remains unclear. V lost 0 bases and J 6 bases, leaving 9 bases between the germline ends. CDR3 length equals 14 residues. Germline CDR1 SGHRS, CDR2 YFSETQ. The CDR3 here is CASSLESPAGELFF. The CDR3 region has the DNA TGCGCCAGCAGCTTGGAATCACCTGCCGGGGAGCTGTTTTTT.

Note on this clone: At one end the junction does not follow the germline gene, possibly because of a read error. This sequence joins TRBV30 and TRBJ2-4; 11 bases map to TRBD2. CDR1 and CDR2 from the germline V gene are GTSNPN and SVGIG (reference sequence). The CDR3 runs to 16 residues. CDR3 sequence: CSGALAGGKAKNIQYF. CDR3 sequence (DNA): TGCTCGGGGGCCCTAGCGGGGGGCAAAGCCAAAAACATTCAGTACTTC.

V is TRBV24-1 and J is TRBJ2-5, with D unclear. The CDR3 consists of 14 residues. The V and J ends lost 1 base and 4 bases respectively, with 9 bases between them. Germline CDR1 reads KGHDR; CDR2 reads SFDVKD. The CDR3 DNA sequence: TGTGCCACCAGTGATTTTAGTGGTGGAGAGACCCAGTACTTC. Amino acids: CATSDFSGGETQYF.

The V call is TRBV28, the J call TRBJ2-3, with D perhaps given as TRBD1 or TRBD2 (5 bases each). The CDR3 consists of 18 residues. CDR1 and CDR2 from the germline V gene are MDHEN and SYDVKM. V dropped 2 bases and J dropped 6 bases, with 24 bases sitting between them. The CDR3 reads CASSLRGPGIVQVDTQYF. In nucleotides, the CDR3 is TGTGCCAGCAGTTTAAGGGGACCAGGGATAGTCCAGGTGGATACGCAGTATTTT.

The V call is TRBV6-5, the J call TRBJ1-2; 12 positions agree with TRBD1. Germline V lookup: CDR1 MNHEY, CDR2 SVGAGI. V lost 6 bases, J lost 2 bases, and 1 base stayed unmatched. This CDR3 has 14 residues. CDR3 sequence: CASRGQGANYGYTF. CDR3 sequence (DNA): TGTGCCAGCAGGGGACAGGGGGCGAACTATGGCTACACCTTC.

The rearrangement joins TRBV14 to TRBJ2-3; a weak D match, TRBD2 (6 bases). V gave up 5 bases and J gave up 3 bases, with 12 bases separating them. Germline CDR1 reads SGHDN; CDR2 reads FVKESK. The CDR3 length is 14 residues. CDR3: CASSSQRATDTQYF. Written as DNA, the CDR3 is TGTGCCAGCAGCTCCCAGCGGGCTACAGATACGCAGTATTTT. Drawing the rest from reference TRBV14 and TRBJ2-3, the complete variable domain is EAGVTQFPSHSVIEKGQTVTLRCDPISGHDNLYWYRRVMGKEIKFLLHFVKESKQDESGMPNNRFLAERTGGTYSTLKVQPAELEDSGVYFCASSSQRATDTQYFGPGTRLTVL.

V usage is TRBV5-1 and J usage is TRBJ2-6; D call uncertain. Germline loops: CDR1 SGHRS, CDR2 YFSETQ. Trimming removed 0 bases at V and 3 bases at J, with 7 bases between. This CDR3 is built from 15 residues. The CDR3 nucleotides read TGCGCCAGCAGCTTGGATGTAGGTGGGGCCAACGTCCTGACTTTC. The encoded protein is CASSLDVGGANVLTF.

The chain is built from TRBV6-5 and TRBJ2-3; 7 bases fit TRBD2. The CDR3 extends over 16 amino acids. The ends lost 0 bases at V and 1 base at J; junction bases unmatched: 4. CDR1 and CDR2 (germline): MNHEY, SVGAGI. In nucleotides, the CDR3 is TGTGCCAGCAGTTACTCGATTCGGGGGGGCACAGATACGCAGTATTTT. As protein: CASSYSIRGGTDTQYF.

This chain links TRBV5-5 with TRBJ2-1; a weak D match, TRBD2 (6 bases). This CDR3 spans 15 amino acids. V lost 4 bases and J 2 bases, leaving 13 bases between the germline ends. Per the germline V gene, CDR1 is SGHKS and CDR2 is YYEKEE (reference sequence). CDR3 amino acids: CASSAPGLPYNEQFF. CDR3 DNA: TGTGCCAGCAGCGCGCCGGGACTGCCCTACAATGAGCAGTTCTTC.

This CDR3 reads CASSPGTGKETQYF. CDR3 sequence (DNA): TGCGCCAGCAGCCCCGGGACAGGGAAAGAGACCCAGTACTTC. The chain is built from TRBV5-1 and TRBJ2-5, with 9 bases matching TRBD1. CDR1 and CDR2 from the germline V gene are SGHRS and YFSETQ. The length of the CDR3 is 14 residues. V shed 4 bases and J 3 bases; nucleotides not matched to a gene: 4.

V and J are TRBV15 and TRBJ2-1, with D possibly matching TRBD1 (6 bases). Germline CDR1 is LNHNV and CDR2 is YYDKDF (reference sequence). V was pared by 4 bases and J by 6 bases, with 7 bases between. CDR3 length: 12 residues. The CDR3 nucleotides read TGTGCCACCAGCACCAGGGGCAATGAGCAGTTCTTC. Its protein product is CATSTRGNEQFF. The entire variable domain, with the rest obtained from reference TRBV15 and TRBJ2-1, is as follows: DAMVIQNPRYQVTQFGKPVTLSCSQTLNHNVMYWYQQKSSQAPKLLFHYYDKDFNNEADTPDNFQSRRPNTSFCFLDIRSPGLGDTAMYLCATSTRGNEQFFGPGTRLTVL.

This clone showed up just once. This rearrangement joins TRBV7-9 to TRBJ2-5, with 11 bases that match TRBD1. Losses at the gene ends were 5 bases for V and 1 base for J; bases not matched to a gene: 6. CDR3 size: 16 residues. The germline CDR1 and CDR2 sequences are SEHNR and FQNEAQ (reference sequence). In nucleotides, the CDR3 is TGTGCCAGCAGCGACCGGGACAGGGGGATCCAAGAGACCCAGTACTTC. Translated, it gives CASSDRDRGIQETQYF. Complete variable domain (other parts from reference TRBV7-9 and TRBJ2-5): DTGVSQNPRHKITKRGQNVTFRCDPISEHNRLYWYRQTLGQGPEFLTYFQNEAQLEKSRLLSDRFSAERPKGSFSTLEIQRTEQGDSAMYLCASSDRDRGIQETQYFGPGTRLLVL.

The V gene is TRBV19, the J gene TRBJ2-5; 13 bases line up with TRBD2. Trimming cost V 2 bases and J 1 base; bases outside gene matches: 1. The CDR3 sequence is 16 residues long. CDR1 is LNHDA, CDR2 SQIVND, per germline (reference sequence). The CDR3 is CASSITSGRGQETQYF. The CDR3 DNA reads as TGTGCCAGTAGTATAACTAGCGGGAGGGGCCAAGAGACCCAGTACTTC.

J is TRBJ1-4 and V is TRBV6-1; no reliable D call. The CDR3 sequence is 16 residues long. CDR1 and CDR2 (germline): MNHNS, SASEGT. Trimming took 0 bases from V and 8 from J, leaving 16 bases between them. The CDR3 region has the DNA TGTGCCAGCAGTGAAGCGGCCCGGACCGAGCGGGAAAAACTGTTTTTT. It codes for CASSEAARTEREKLFF.

The chain carries TRBV28 and TRBJ2-3; weak D call: TRBD1 (6 bases). Germline-derived CDR1 and CDR2 are MDHEN and SYDVKM. This CDR3 spans 14 amino acids. Trimming shortened V by 3 bases and J by 2 bases, and 9 bases separated the two germline ends. CDR3 protein: CASSFRGVTDTQYF. The CDR3 nucleotides are TGTGCCAGCAGTTTCAGGGGCGTCACAGATACGCAGTATTTT.

The V and J genes are TRBV10-3 and TRBJ1-5, with TRBD1 identical over 8 bases. Germline lookup yields CDR1 ENHRY and CDR2 SYGVKD. The CDR3 contains 17 residues. The junction had 13 bases not matched to a gene; V was cut back by 2 bases and J by 7 bases. The CDR3 loop reads CAISEIHATGAEQPQHF. CDR3 sequence (DNA): TGTGCCATCAGTGAGATCCACGCGACAGGGGCGGAACAGCCCCAGCATTTT.

The chain is built from TRBV7-2 and TRBJ2-1; TRBD2 matches at 9 bases. V shed 5 bases and J 4 bases; nucleotides not matched to a gene: 6. The CDR3 covers 15 residues. Germline values: CDR1 SGHTA, CDR2 FQGNSA. The CDR3: CASSGLAGRYNEQFF. The CDR3 coding sequence is TGTGCCAGCAGCGGCCTAGCGGGGCGGTACAATGAGCAGTTCTTC. Looking up the rest from reference TRBV7-2 and TRBJ2-1 gives the full variable domain: GAGVSQSPSNKVTEKGKDVELRCDPISGHTALYWYRQSLGQGLEFLIYFQGNSAPDKSGLPSDRFSAERTGGSVSTLTIQRTQQEDSAVYLCASSGLAGRYNEQFFGPGTRLTVL.

This sequence joins TRBV18 and TRBJ1-1; D gene ambiguous. This CDR3 is built from 13 residues. CDR1 and CDR2 from the germline V gene are KGHSH and LQKENI. The ends were cut back, 4 bases at V and 1 base at J, with 7 bases in the middle. CDR3 bases: TGTGCCAGCTCACGGTTACGGAACACTGAAGCTTTCTTT. This sequence encodes CASSRLRNTEAFF.

The V and J genes are TRBV19 and TRBJ1-1; 7 bases fit TRBD1. The germline V gene encodes CDR1 LNHDA and CDR2 SQIVND (reference sequence). The CDR3 is 17 residues long. Germline trimming cut 0 bases from V and 1 base from J; bases unmatched to any gene: 8. CDR3 nucleotides: TGTGCCAGTAGTATAGATCGGCGGGACAGCAAGAACACTGAAGCTTTCTTT. Its translation is CASSIDRRDSKNTEAFF.

Concerning this clone itself: Different DNA sequences within this sample yield the same CDR3. This rearrangement joins TRBV24-1 to TRBJ2-5; no firm D call. This CDR3 spans 12 amino acids. The V and J ends lost 0 bases and 4 bases respectively, with 2 bases between them. Germline values: CDR1 KGHDR, CDR2 SFDVKD. CDR3 amino acids: CATSDLRETQYF. Written as DNA, the CDR3 is TGTGCCACCAGTGATTTGCGAGAGACCCAGTACTTC.

The gene calls are TRBV11-3 and TRBJ2-7; possible D gene TRBD1, 5 bases. The CDR3 has 12 amino acids. V dropped 5 bases and J dropped 4 bases, with 9 bases sitting between them. Germline CDR1 reads SGHNT; CDR2 reads YENEEA. DNA for the CDR3: TGTGCCAGCAGCATCACAGGTTACGAGCAGTACTTC. Translating it yields CASSITGYEQYF.

This clone was counted between two and nine times. The chain is built from TRBV28 and TRBJ1-3, with D uncertain. The CDR3 has 15 amino acids. Trimming took off 7 bases at V and 0 bases at J, with 13 bases between the two ends. Germline CDR1 is MDHEN and CDR2 is SYDVKM. This CDR3 is CASTLEGFSGNTIYF. The CDR3 nucleotides are TGTGCCAGCACCCTGGAAGGGTTCTCTGGAAACACCATATATTTT.

The rearrangement uses TRBV19 and TRBJ1-4; unclear D gene. This CDR3 has 14 residues. V lost 3 bases to trimming and J lost 3 bases, with 8 bases between them. Germline CDR1 reads LNHDA; CDR2 reads SQIVND (reference sequence). CDR3 DNA sequence: TGTGCCAGTAGTATCTACCAGGCTAATGAAAAACTGTTTTTT. This encodes CASSIYQANEKLFF.

This chain joins TRBV20-1 and TRBJ2-7; 7 bases align to TRBD1. CDR3 size: 11 residues. Germline V gives CDR1 DFQATT, CDR2 SNEGSKA (reference sequence). Trimming cost V 5 bases and J 3 bases; bases outside gene matches: 1. DNA for the CDR3: TGCAGTGCTCACAGGGGCTACGAGCAGTACTTC. Translated, it gives CSAHRGYEQYF.

This clone was counted a few times. The V call is TRBV19, the J call TRBJ1-1; D not certain. V was pared by 5 bases and J by 5 bases, with 27 bases between. CDR1 is LNHDA and CDR2 is SQIVND in the germline V gene (reference sequence). There are 18 residues in the CDR3. CDR3 sequence (DNA): TGTGCCAGTAGTCGTAGGACCAAGGGAGAGCCACGGGTTACTGAAGCTTTCTTT. This encodes CASSRRTKGEPRVTEAFF. The complete variable domain, with remaining parts taken from reference TRBV19 and TRBJ1-1, reads DGGITQSPKYLFRKEGQNVTLSCEQNLNHDAMYWYRQDPGQGLRLIYYSQIVNDFQKGDIAEGYSVSREKKESFPLTVTSAQKNPTAFYLCASSRRTKGEPRVTEAFFGQGTRLTVV.

The rearrangement links TRBV7-9 to TRBJ2-5, with D tentatively TRBD2 (5 bases). The CDR3 consists of 17 residues. The V end lost 2 bases, the J end lost 5 bases, and 21 bases lay between the germline ends. Germline values: CDR1 SEHNR, CDR2 FQNEAQ (reference sequence). CDR3 in amino acids: CASSLNGGTISGETQYF. CDR3 nucleotides: TGTGCCAGCAGCTTAAACGGAGGCACGATAAGTGGGGAGACCCAGTACTTC.

This chain uses TRBV25-1 with TRBJ1-2, with no clear D. CDR1 is MGHDK, CDR2 SYGVNS, per germline. Deletions cut 5 bases from V and 8 bases from J, with 21 bases between. This CDR3 contains 15 residues. The CDR3 DNA reads as TGTGCCAGCAGTCCAATCACGGGATTAAACCGGGGCTACACCTTC. Translated, it gives CASSPITGLNRGYTF.